The 20 T cell receptor beta chains reported below all come from one sample, sequenced in a study of T cells in Graves' hyperthyroidism and ophthalmopathy. Researchers took RNA transcripts and amplified the TCR beta CDR3 regions from them. HTBI primers drove first-round RT-PCR of the TCR CDR3. MiXCR, applied by TCRdb to the multiplex PCR reads, yields one record per CDR3 protein. The data contain 750,000 to 950,000 distinct CDR3 sequences, around 38% of them singletons. Sequences were obtained from blood. These receptors came from a young man with Graves' hyperthyroidism.

This clonotype came up many times. The V and J genes are TRBV12-3 or TRBV12-4 and TRBJ1-5; 7 positions agree with TRBD1. Losses at the gene ends were 4 bases for V and 5 bases for J; bases not matched to a gene: 2. CDR3 size: 13 residues. CDR3 in DNA: TGTGCCAGCAGTTGGCAGGGGGATCAGCCCCAGCATTTT. Amino acids: CASSWQGDQPQHF.

A few counts support this clonotype. The chain links TRBV20-1 to TRBJ1-1, with unresolved D. Per the germline V gene, CDR1 is DFQATT and CDR2 is SNEGSKA (reference sequence). The V end lost 1 base, the J end lost 0 bases, and 15 bases lay between the germline ends. The CDR3 covers 16 residues. The CDR3 loop is CSARGGGEGMNTEAFF. The DNA of the CDR3 is TGCAGTGCTAGAGGTGGTGGCGAGGGAATGAACACTGAAGCTTTCTTT.

This clonotype was seen only a few times. The rearrangement uses TRBV9 and TRBJ2-5; D is unclear. Germline lookup yields CDR1 SGDLS and CDR2 YYNGEE. This CDR3 is built from 13 residues. The V and J ends lost 4 bases and 3 bases respectively, with 10 bases between them. CDR3 amino acids: CASSPLREETQYF. For the CDR3, the DNA is TGTGCCAGCAGCCCTCTCCGGGAAGAGACCCAGTACTTC.

A few counts support this clonotype. The genes are TRBV20-1 and TRBJ2-7; weak D call: TRBD2 (7 bases). This CDR3 spans 14 amino acids. Looked up from germline, CDR1 is DFQATT and CDR2 is SNEGSKA (reference sequence). V gave up 3 bases and J gave up 1 base, with 13 bases separating them. In nucleotides, the CDR3 is TGCAGTGCTAGCGGACTAGGGGGATCCTACGAGCAGTACTTC. Its translation is CSASGLGGSYEQYF.

This clonotype was seen only a few times. The junction and the germline gene differ at one end; a read error may be behind it. The chain couples TRBV10-3 to TRBJ2-6, with D perhaps assigned TRBD1 or TRBD2 (5 bases each). Per the germline V gene, CDR1 is ENHRY and CDR2 is SYGVKD. CDR3 length: 17 residues. CDR3 sequence reads: CASSQLGADSGANVLTF. For the CDR3, the DNA is TGTGCCAGCAGTCAACTCGGGGCGGACTCTGGGGCCAACGTCCTGACTTTC.

This clonotype has only a few counts. This chain uses TRBV25-1 with TRBJ2-7, with D possibly TRBD2 on 5 matching bases. This CDR3 spans 17 amino acids. V lost 2 bases and J 2 bases, leaving 19 bases between the germline ends. CDR1 and CDR2 (germline): MGHDK, SYGVNS. The CDR3: CASSEIYDPGRAYEQYF. CDR3 nucleotide sequence: TGTGCCAGCAGTGAAATTTACGACCCGGGAAGAGCCTACGAGCAGTACTTC.

This chain joins TRBV25-1 and TRBJ1-2, with 7 bases lining up with TRBD1. Per the germline V gene, CDR1 is MGHDK and CDR2 is SYGVNS. V gave up 8 bases and J gave up 6 bases; unmatched junction bases: 18. The CDR3 runs to 16 residues. CDR3 in amino acids: CASSPVTGVVGDGYTF. The CDR3 DNA reads as TGTGCCAGCTCACCGGTCACAGGGGTCGTGGGGGATGGCTACACCTTC.

This clonotype came up many times. The chain recombines TRBV20-1 with TRBJ1-1, with D uncertain. The germline V gene encodes CDR1 DFQATT and CDR2 SNEGSKA (reference sequence). The V gene lost 4 bases and the J gene lost 3 bases, with 12 bases spanning the gap. The CDR3 length is 13 residues. DNA for the CDR3: TGCAGTGCTATCAGAGGCCCTGACACTGAAGCTTTCTTT. Translating gives CSAIRGPDTEAFF.

The rearrangement links TRBV7-2 to TRBJ2-6; no firm D call. The CDR3 length is 17 residues. The germline V gene has CDR1 SGHTA and CDR2 FQGNSA. V lost 8 bases, J lost 1 base, and 18 bases lay in between. The CDR3: CASSPPARLSGANVLTF. The DNA for the CDR3 is TGTGCCAGCTCACCACCGGCCAGGTTGTCTGGGGCCAACGTCCTGACTTTC.

Here the CDR3 DNA reads TGTGCCACCAGCACCTCCCCAGATACGCAGTATTTT. It is translated as CATSTSPDTQYF. The chain couples TRBV15 to TRBJ2-3, with D unresolved. The CDR3 consists of 12 residues. Germline CDR1 LNHNV, CDR2 YYDKDF (reference sequence). V was clipped by 4 bases and J by 4 bases, with 6 bases between them.

The chain recombines TRBV4-3 with TRBJ2-6; D is possibly TRBD1 (5 bases). This CDR3 is built from 16 residues. CDR1 is LGHNA, CDR2 YSLEER, per germline. V lost 3 bases and J 1 base, leaving 10 bases between the germline ends. CDR3 sequence: CASSQGTGSGANVLTF. CDR3 coding DNA: TGCGCCAGCAGCCAGGGTACAGGATCTGGGGCCAACGTCCTGACTTTC.

The genes are TRBV12-3 or TRBV12-4 and TRBJ2-7, with D perhaps TRBD1 (5 bases). CDR3 length equals 14 residues. The V end was cut by 3 bases, the J end by 1 base, with 10 bases between. CDR3 nucleotides: TGTGCCAGCAGTTTCGTGGACATATCCTACGAGCAGTACTTC. Translation: CASSFVDISYEQYF.

This sequence joins TRBV7-8 and TRBJ2-3; the D gene is possibly TRBD1 (6 bases). In germline, CDR1 is SGHVS, CDR2 FQNEAQ. Between the trimmed V and J ends, which lost 4 bases and 0 bases, there was a span of 11 bases. This CDR3 comprises 15 residues. CDR3 loop: CASSSLDRSTDTQYF. CDR3 sequence (DNA): TGTGCCAGCAGCTCGCTCGACAGGAGCACAGATACGCAGTATTTT.

This clonotype was found many times. This chain connects TRBV19 to TRBJ1-1; D not certain. Trimming pared 1 base from V and 6 bases from J, leaving 9 bases between. The CDR3 consists of 13 residues. CDR1 and CDR2 from the germline V gene are LNHDA and SQIVND (reference sequence). CDR3 sequence reads: CASSIATSAEAFF. CDR3 nucleotide sequence: TGTGCCAGTAGTATAGCAACCTCGGCTGAAGCTTTCTTT.

This clonotype showed up just a few times. The gene calls are TRBV7-9 and TRBJ1-1; possibly TRBD1 for D (6 bases). The CDR3 contains 14 residues. Germline CDR1 reads SEHNR; CDR2 reads FQNEAQ (reference sequence). V was shortened by 5 bases and J by 3 bases, with 13 bases between the two germline ends. CDR3 protein: CASSPRGQDTEAFF. For the CDR3, the DNA is TGTGCCAGCAGCCCCAGGGGTCAGGACACTGAAGCTTTCTTT.

V is TRBV6-1 and J is TRBJ1-5; D ambiguous. CDR1 and CDR2 (germline): MNHNS, SASEGT. CDR3 size: 14 residues. V gave up 3 bases and J gave up 8 bases, with 14 bases separating them. The CDR3 region is CASSEIAGWEPQHF. The CDR3, as DNA: TGTGCCAGCAGTGAGATCGCCGGGTGGGAGCCCCAGCATTTT.

The chain has TRBV20-1 and TRBJ1-5, with unresolved D. The CDR3 consists of 15 residues. V was shortened by 0 bases and J by 6 bases, with 15 bases between the two germline ends. CDR1 and CDR2 (germline): DFQATT, SNEGSKA (reference sequence). CDR3 DNA sequence: TGCAGTGCTAGAGATCCAGCCCGGGGAGCTCAGCCCCAGCATTTT. Translating it yields CSARDPARGAQPQHF.

This clonotype was counted a few times. The J gene is TRBJ1-1, the V gene TRBV20-1, with D perhaps TRBD1 (5 bases). The V gene's germline CDR1 is DFQATT and CDR2 SNEGSKA (reference sequence). There are 14 residues in the CDR3. Trimming removed 3 bases at V and 0 bases at J, with 11 bases between. CDR3 residues: CSASVSGLNTEAFF. DNA of the CDR3: TGCAGTGCTAGCGTCTCAGGGTTGAACACTGAAGCTTTCTTT.

This clonotype was counted many times. This chain links TRBV10-3 with TRBJ2-5; 8 bases agree with TRBD1. In germline, CDR1 is ENHRY, CDR2 SYGVKD. This CDR3 has 15 amino acids. The J segment lost 4 bases and the V segment lost 3 bases, leaving 7 bases of the junction unmatched. CDR3 region: CAISDPDRDRETQYF. The CDR3 coding sequence is TGTGCCATCAGTGACCCGGACAGGGACCGAGAGACCCAGTACTTC.

A word on this clonotype: With a much larger clone just one base away, this may be a read error. CDR3: CASRESGPNGNTMYF. The CDR3 DNA reads as TGTGCCTCTCGAGAATCAGGTCCCAATGGAAACACCATGTATTTT. The chain couples TRBV10-3 to TRBJ1-3; D is ambiguous. Germline V gene sequence: CDR1 ENHRY, CDR2 SYGVKD. The CDR3 covers 15 residues.